Reported below is one TCR beta chain. As handled by the study authors: Reference gene primer amplification gave estimated nucleated cell counts. Produced via immunoSEQ multiplex PCR; TCRdb's table is partial and in-frame only. For V, J and clone size, that table is used; D and trimming come from the DNA. The profile shows about 340,000 clones, 87% of them singletons. These data belong to a study of blood T cell repertoires in COVID-19. Overall study: There were acute and convalescent COVID-19 samples, and they came from the United States, Italy and Spain. T cells, B-cell-depleted T cells, or PBMCs supplied cDNA or gDNA.

During active infection, Seattle patients enrolled and were then monitored through disease. The clonotype originates from a woman aged 45-65 years with COVID-19, enrolled during active disease. Sequenced input: peripheral blood.

The CDR3 protein is CASSARELANYGYTF. The CDR3 DNA reads as TGTGCCAGCAGCGCGCGGGAGTTAGCTAACTATGGCTACACCTTC. The chain recombines TRBV5-6 with TRBJ1-2; D is undetermined. The V end lost 4 bases, the J end lost 0 bases, and 13 bases lay between the germline ends. The CDR3 has 15 residues. In germline, CDR1 is SGHDT, CDR2 YYEEEE.